A selection of T cell receptor beta chains follows, all from one sample in a study of OX40 agonist ivuxolimab in advanced cancers. Profiling relied on immunoSEQ multiplex PCR, and the TCRdb table lists in-frame clones only, not all of them. Of over 50,000 clones listed, 88% were seen once; the top ten hold less than 2%. Material: CD4+ or CD8+ T cells sorted from blood, obtained in a trial of the OX40 agonist ivuxolimab. Source of these receptors: an adult with an advanced solid tumor such as melanoma, head and neck, liver or kidney cancer. Both conserved end residues are part of each CDR3. The D gene is left open where the match is weak. Clone size is not always given. Where it is, it says once, few, many or a class for expanded clones.

-	TRBV15	TRBJ2-3	-	TGTGCCACCAGCAGAGTTACTAGTCAAGATACGCAGTATTTT	CATSRVTSQDTQYF
-	TRBV19	TRBJ2-7	TRBD2	TGTGCCAGTAGTACTAGCGGGAGGACCGAGCAGTACTTC	CASSTSGRTEQYF
-	TRBV7-8	TRBJ2-3	TRBD2	TGTGCCAGCAGCCGCGGGAGGGGGCGGATTAATCCCACAGATACGCAGTATTTT	CASSRGRGRINPTDTQYF
-	TRBV5-4	TRBJ1-2	-	TGTGCCAGCAGCTTGGCCGATAACTATGGCTACACCTTC	CASSLADNYGYTF
-	TRBV6-5	TRBJ2-7	-	TGTGCCAGCAGACCCCCCCGGGAAGGTGGAGAGCAGTACTTC	CASRPPREGGEQYF
-	TRBV2	TRBJ2-3	TRBD2	TGTGCCAGCAGTATTAGTGGTGGGGGGGTTACCCCGGATACGCAGTATTTT	CASSISGGGVTPDTQYF
-	TRBV7-2	TRBJ2-5	-	TGTGCCAGCAGCTTAGTCCAGGGAAACCAAGAGACCCAGTACTTC	CASSLVQGNQETQYF
-	TRBV19	TRBJ2-1	-	TGTGCCAGTAGTACCGCCCGTCTGGAGCAGTTCTTC	CASSTARLEQFF
-	TRBV19	TRBJ2-1	-	TGTGCCAGTAAGTCCGGGGGTGATCACAATGAGCAGTTCTTC	CASKSGGDHNEQFF
-	TRBV19	TRBJ1-1	TRBD1	TGTGCCAGTAGTCCCCGTAAGGACAGGGATATTGAAGCTTTCTTT	CASSPRKDRDIEAFF
-	TRBV2	TRBJ2-5	TRBD2	TGTGCCAGCAGTGAACCGGGTCCGGGGGGAGAGACCCAGTACTTC	CASSEPGPGGETQYF
-	TRBV7-4	TRBJ1-5	-	TGTGCCAGCACCCAGGGTAGGGGACAGCCCCAGCATTTT	CASTQGRGQPQHF
-	TRBV2	TRBJ2-6	-	TGTGCCAGCACCCGGGGCTCTGGGGCCAACGTCCTGACTTTC	CASTRGSGANVLTF
-	TRBV30	TRBJ1-6	-	TGTGCCTGGAGTGAACCAGGGTTCTGGGGTTCACCCCTCCACTTT	CAWSEPGFWGSPLHF
-	TRBV5-1	TRBJ1-4	TRBD1	TGCGCCAGCAGCTTGGGACAGGGAGCTGAGCAACTGTTTTTT	CASSLGQGAEQLFF
-	TRBV5-4	TRBJ2-1	-	TGTGCCAGCAGCTTGGCGGGCTCCAATGAGCAGTTCTTC	CASSLAGSNEQFF
-	TRBV19	TRBJ2-1	-	TGTGCCAGTAAGGTGGGTTCCAATGAGCAGTTCTTC	CASKVGSNEQFF
-	TRBV7-8	TRBJ2-3	-	TGTGCCAGCTGGGATGGCAGCACAGATACGCAGTATTTT	CASWDGSTDTQYF
-	TRBV7-9	TRBJ1-2	-	TGTGCCAGCAGCTTAGTGGGGAAGGGCGGCTACACCTTC	CASSLVGKGGYTF
few	TRBV2	TRBJ1-4	TRBD1	TGTGCCAGCAGTTTCCGGGACAGGGTATACGAAAAACTGTTTTTT	CASSFRDRVYEKLFF
-	TRBV27	TRBJ2-5	-	TGTGCCAGCAGCCCCCGGGGGCGAGAGACCCAGTACTTC	CASSPRGRETQYF
-	TRBV27	TRBJ2-1	TRBD1	TGTGCCAGCAGCCGAATTGGACAGGGTTCCTACAATGAGCAGTTCTTC	CASSRIGQGSYNEQFF
-	TRBV7-9	TRBJ1-1	-	TGTGCCAGCAGTTCACGGGAGGGCAGGGAGACTGAAGCTTTCTTT	CASSSREGRETEAFF
-	TRBV19	TRBJ2-7	-	TGTGCCAGTAGTCCTCGGATTCCCTACGAGCAGTACTTC	CASSPRIPYEQYF
few	TRBV18	TRBJ1-1	-	TGTGCCAGCTCACCATCAAGGGGACGGGGCACTGAAGCTTTCTTT	CASSPSRGRGTEAFF
-	TRBV18	TRBJ2-7	TRBD2	TGTGCCAGCTCACCGAATGGGGGAGGACTAGCGGTCGAGCAGTACTTC	CASSPNGGGLAVEQYF